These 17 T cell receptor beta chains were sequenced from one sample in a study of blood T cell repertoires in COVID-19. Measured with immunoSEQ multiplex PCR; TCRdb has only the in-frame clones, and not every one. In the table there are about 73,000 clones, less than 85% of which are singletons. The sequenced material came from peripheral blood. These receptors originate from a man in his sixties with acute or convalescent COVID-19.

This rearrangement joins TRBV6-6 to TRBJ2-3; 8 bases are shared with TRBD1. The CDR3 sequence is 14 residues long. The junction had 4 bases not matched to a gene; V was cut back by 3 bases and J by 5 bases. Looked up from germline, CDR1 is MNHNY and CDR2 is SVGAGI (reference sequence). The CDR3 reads CASSYRDRLDTQYF. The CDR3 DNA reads TGTGCCAGCAGTTATAGGGACAGGTTAGATACGCAGTATTTT.

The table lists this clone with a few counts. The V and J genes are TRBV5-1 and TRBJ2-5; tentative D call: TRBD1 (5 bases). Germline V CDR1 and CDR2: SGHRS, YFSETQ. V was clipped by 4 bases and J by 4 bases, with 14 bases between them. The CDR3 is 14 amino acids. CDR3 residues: CASSVQGPGETQYF. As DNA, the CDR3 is TGCGCCAGCAGCGTCCAGGGTCCGGGAGAGACCCAGTACTTC.

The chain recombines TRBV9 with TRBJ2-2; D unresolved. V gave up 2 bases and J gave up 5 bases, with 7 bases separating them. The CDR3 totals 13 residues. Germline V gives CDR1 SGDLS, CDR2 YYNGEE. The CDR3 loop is CASSVMTTGELFF. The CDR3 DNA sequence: TGTGCCAGCAGCGTTATGACAACCGGGGAGCTGTTTTTT.

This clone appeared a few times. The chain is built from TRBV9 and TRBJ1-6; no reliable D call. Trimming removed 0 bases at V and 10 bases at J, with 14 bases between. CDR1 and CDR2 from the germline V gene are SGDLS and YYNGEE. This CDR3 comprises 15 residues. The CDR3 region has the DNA TGTGCCAGCAGCGTAGATGGGTCACAGAGATCACCCCTCCACTTT. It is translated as CASSVDGSQRSPLHF.

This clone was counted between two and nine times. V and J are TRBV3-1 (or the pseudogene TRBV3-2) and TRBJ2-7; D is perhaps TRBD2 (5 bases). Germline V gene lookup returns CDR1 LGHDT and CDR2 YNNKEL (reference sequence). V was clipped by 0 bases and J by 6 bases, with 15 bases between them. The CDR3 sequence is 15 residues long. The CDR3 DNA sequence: TGTGCCAGCAGCCAAGATTCGCGGGCAATGGCCGAGCAGTACTTC. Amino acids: CASSQDSRAMAEQYF.

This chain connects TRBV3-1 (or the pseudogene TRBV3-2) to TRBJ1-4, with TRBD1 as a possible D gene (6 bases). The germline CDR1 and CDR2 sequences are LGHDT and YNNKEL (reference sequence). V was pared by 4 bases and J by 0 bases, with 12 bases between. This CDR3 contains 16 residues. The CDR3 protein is CASSPLRTATNEKLFF. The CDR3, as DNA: TGTGCCAGCAGCCCTTTAAGGACAGCAACTAATGAAAAACTGTTTTTT.

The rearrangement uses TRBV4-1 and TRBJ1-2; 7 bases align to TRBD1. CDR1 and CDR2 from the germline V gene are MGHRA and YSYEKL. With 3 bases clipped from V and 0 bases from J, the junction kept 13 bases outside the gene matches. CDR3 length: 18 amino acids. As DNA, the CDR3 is TGCGCCAGCAGCCATGATAACCGAATCGGGACAGCTAACTATGGCTACACCTTC. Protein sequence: CASSHDNRIGTANYGYTF.

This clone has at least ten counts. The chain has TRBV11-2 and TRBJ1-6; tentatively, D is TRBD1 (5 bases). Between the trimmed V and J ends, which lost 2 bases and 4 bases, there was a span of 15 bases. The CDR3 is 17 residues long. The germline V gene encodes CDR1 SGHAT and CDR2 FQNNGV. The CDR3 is CASSLPGRQGYNSPLHF. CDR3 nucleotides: TGTGCCAGCAGCTTACCTGGGCGGCAGGGTTATAATTCACCCCTCCACTTT.

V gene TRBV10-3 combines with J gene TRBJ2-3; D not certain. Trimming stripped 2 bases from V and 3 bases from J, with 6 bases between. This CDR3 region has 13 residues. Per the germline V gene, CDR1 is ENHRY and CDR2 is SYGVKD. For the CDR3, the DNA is TGTGCCATCAGTGAGCAGGCAACAGATACGCAGTATTTT. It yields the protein CAISEQATDTQYF.

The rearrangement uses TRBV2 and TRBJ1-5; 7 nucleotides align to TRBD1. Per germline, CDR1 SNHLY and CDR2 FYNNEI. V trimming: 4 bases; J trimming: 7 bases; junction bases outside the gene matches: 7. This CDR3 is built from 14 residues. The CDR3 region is CASSGPGGRQPQHF. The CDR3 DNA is TGTGCCAGCAGTGGGCCAGGGGGGAGGCAGCCCCAGCATTTT.

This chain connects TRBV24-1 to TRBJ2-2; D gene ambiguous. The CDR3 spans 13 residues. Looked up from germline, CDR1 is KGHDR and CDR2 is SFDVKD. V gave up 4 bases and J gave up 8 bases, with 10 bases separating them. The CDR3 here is CATSENTRGELFF. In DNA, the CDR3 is TGTGCCACCAGTGAAAATACGCGAGGGGAGCTGTTTTTT.

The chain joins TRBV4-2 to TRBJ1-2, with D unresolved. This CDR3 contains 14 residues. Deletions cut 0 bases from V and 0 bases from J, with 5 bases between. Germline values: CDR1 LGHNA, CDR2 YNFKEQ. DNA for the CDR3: TGTGCCAGCAGCCAAGATAACACTAACTATGGCTACACCTTC. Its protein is CASSQDNTNYGYTF.

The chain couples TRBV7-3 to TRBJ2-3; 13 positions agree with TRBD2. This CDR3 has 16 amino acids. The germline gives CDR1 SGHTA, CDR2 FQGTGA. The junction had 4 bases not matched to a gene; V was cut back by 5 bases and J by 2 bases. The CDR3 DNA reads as TGTGCCAGCAGCCTAGGACTAGCGGGGGCCACAGATACGCAGTATTTT. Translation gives CASSLGLAGATDTQYF.

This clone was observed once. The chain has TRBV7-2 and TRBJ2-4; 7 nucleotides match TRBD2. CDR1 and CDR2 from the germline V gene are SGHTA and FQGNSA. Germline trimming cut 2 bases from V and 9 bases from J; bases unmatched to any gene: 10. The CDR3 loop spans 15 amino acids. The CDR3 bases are TGTGCCAGCAGCTTACGGCGGGGGTGGGGAACCATTCAGTACTTC. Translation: CASSLRRGWGTIQYF. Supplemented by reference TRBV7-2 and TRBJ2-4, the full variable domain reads GAGVSQSPSNKVTEKGKDVELRCDPISGHTALYWYRQSLGQGLEFLIYFQGNSAPDKSGLPSDRFSAERTGGSVSTLTIQRTQQEDSAVYLCASSLRRGWGTIQYFGAGTRLSVL.

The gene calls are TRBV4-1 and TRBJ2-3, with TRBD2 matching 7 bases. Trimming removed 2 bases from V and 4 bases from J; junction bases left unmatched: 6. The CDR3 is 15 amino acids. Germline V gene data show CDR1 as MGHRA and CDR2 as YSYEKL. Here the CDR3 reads CASSQLGGVADTQYF. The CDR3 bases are TGCGCCAGCAGCCAACTTGGGGGGGTCGCAGATACGCAGTATTTT.

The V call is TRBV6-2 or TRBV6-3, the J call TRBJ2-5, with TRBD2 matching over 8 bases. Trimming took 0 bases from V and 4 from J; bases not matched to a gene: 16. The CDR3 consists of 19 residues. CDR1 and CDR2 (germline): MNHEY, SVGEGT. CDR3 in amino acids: CASSYSRSGRGNPGETQYF. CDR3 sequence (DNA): TGTGCCAGCAGTTACTCCCGGAGCGGGAGAGGAAACCCGGGAGAGACCCAGTACTTC.

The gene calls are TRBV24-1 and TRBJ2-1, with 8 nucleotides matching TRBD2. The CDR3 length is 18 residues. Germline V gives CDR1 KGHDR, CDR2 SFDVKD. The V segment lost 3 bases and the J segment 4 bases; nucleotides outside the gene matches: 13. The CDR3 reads CATSDGGRREAVYNEQFF. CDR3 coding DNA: TGTGCCACCAGTGATGGGGGGCGGCGGGAGGCAGTTTACAATGAGCAGTTCTTC.